This T cell receptor beta chain was recovered during a study of T cells in Graves' hyperthyroidism and ophthalmopathy. Germline lookup yields CDR1 MDHEN and CDR2 SYDVKM. Trimming removed 5 bases from V and 2 bases from J, with 10 bases in between. The CDR3 totals 13 residues. This clonotype was observed at least ten times. This sample holds PBMCs from less than 13 ml fresh peripheral blood. The TCR beta CDR3 regions underwent amplification using RNA transcripts as the source. Primed by the HTBI set, a first-round RT-PCR was run on the TCR CDR3. In TCRdb, the multiplex PCR reads were re-called with MiXCR into one record per CDR3 protein. The sample contains nearly 600,000 distinct CDR3 sequences, 14% of which appear only once.

The TCR originated in a woman younger than 35 with Graves' ophthalmopathy. What was sequenced was blood. This chain uses TRBV28 with TRBJ2-7; D is unclear. The CDR3 spells CASSPHPPYEQYF. Here the CDR3 DNA reads TGTGCCAGCAGTCCCCATCCCCCCTACGAGCAGTACTTC.